The clone carrying this T cell receptor (beta chain) was recorded only once. The antigen is unknown. Sequencing used immunoSEQ multiplex PCR; TCRdb keeps in-frame clones, though not all of them. The table records under 45,000 clones, less than 85% of them present only once. This CDR3 is built from 16 residues. The ends lost 6 bases at V and 0 bases at J; junction bases unmatched: 7. Germline loops: CDR1 MRHNA, CDR2 SNTAGT. Time point defined: week 23, last vaccination. A 20-mer mutant IDH1 peptide at 300 ug was injected subcutaneously with topical imiquimod. Each of the donors came in with new WHO grade 3 or 4 astrocytomas that were IDH1-mutant and ATRX-lost. This sample is drawn from a study of a mutant IDH1 vaccine in newly diagnosed glioma. Overall study context: Vaccination began 4-6 weeks post radiotherapy alone, or with temozolomide cycles. The therapy given earlier, which was standard therapy, consisted of radiotherapy, temozolomide, or both, and most of the patients received both. Treated patients comprised approximately 60% males and around 40% females, mean age around 40 years.

V and J are TRBV6-4 and TRBJ1-3; 8 bases are shared with TRBD1. This receptor was obtained from a woman under 30 with glioma. Some clones in this sample may be carry-over from other donors' samples. Sequences were derived from PBMCs, sampled from a glioma patient whose treatment included an IDH1 peptide vaccine. The CDR3 DNA reads as TGTGCCAGCAGGGGGACAGGACCATACTCTGGAAACACCATATATTTT. Amino acid sequence: CASRGTGPYSGNTIYF.